Detailed here is one T cell receptor beta chain. Cohorts were assigned according to the clinical history that participants reported. Profiled with immunoSEQ multiplex PCR; TCRdb holds only in-frame clones, not every one. This repertoire shows fewer than 250,000 clones, more than 85% found once; its top ten account for around 25%. The data were taken from a study of blood T cell repertoires in COVID-19. Study in general: Cohort 3 donors were reported recovered after two negative PCRs, clearance, or symptom resolution. The United States, Italy and Spain were the sources of the acute and convalescent COVID-19 samples.

This TCR came from a woman between 40 and 55 years old in a cohort exposed to, infected with or recovered from COVID-19 (not recorded which). Sequenced material: PBMCs or T cells enriched from blood (not recorded which).

The CDR3 DNA is TGTGCCAGCAAATCTGGGAGGAACACTGAAGCTTTCTTT. Protein product: CASKSGRNTEAFF. This chain links TRBV6-5 with TRBJ1-1, with D uncertain. CDR3 length: 13 residues. V dropped 7 bases and J dropped 1 base, with 10 bases sitting between them. CDR1 and CDR2 (germline): MNHEY, SVGAGI.